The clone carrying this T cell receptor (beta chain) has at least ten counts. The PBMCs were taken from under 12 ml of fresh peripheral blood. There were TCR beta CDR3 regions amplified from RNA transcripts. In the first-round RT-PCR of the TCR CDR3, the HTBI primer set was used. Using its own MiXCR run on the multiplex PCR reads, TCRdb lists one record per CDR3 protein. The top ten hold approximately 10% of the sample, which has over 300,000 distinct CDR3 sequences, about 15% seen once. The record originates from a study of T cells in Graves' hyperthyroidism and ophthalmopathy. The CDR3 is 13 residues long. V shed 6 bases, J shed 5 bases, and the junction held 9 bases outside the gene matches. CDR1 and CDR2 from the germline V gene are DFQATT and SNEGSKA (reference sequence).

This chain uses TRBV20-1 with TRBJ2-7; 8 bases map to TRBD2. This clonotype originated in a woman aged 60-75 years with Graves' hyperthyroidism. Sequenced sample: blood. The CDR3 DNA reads TGCAGTGCCTGGACCGGGACTAGGAACGAGCAGTACTTC. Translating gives CSAWTGTRNEQYF.